One and the same sample provided the 10 T cell receptor beta chains below, sequenced in a study of siplizumab effects on memory and regulatory T cells. The assay was immunoSEQ multiplex PCR, and TCRdb's table has in-frame clones only and misses some. Among some 100,000 clones listed, 85% to 95% were seen once. Sequencing was carried out using non-Treg CD4+ T cells sorted from blood. The receptor source for this set is a human donor in good health.

The chain is built from TRBV10-3 and TRBJ1-3; D call uncertain. The CDR3 is made up of 11 amino acids. V was clipped by 0 bases and J by 9 bases, with 3 bases between them. From germline, CDR1 is ENHRY and CDR2 SYGVKD. CDR3 residues: CAISESITIYF. CDR3 DNA sequence: TGTGCCATCAGTGAGTCGATCACCATATATTTT.

CDR3 sequence: CASSIGTYPNEQFF. In DNA, the CDR3 is TGCGCCAGCAGCATTGGGACCTACCCCAATGAGCAGTTCTTC. The chain is built from TRBV5-1 and TRBJ2-1; D could derive from TRBD1 or TRBD2 (5 bases each). In germline, CDR1 is SGHRS, CDR2 YFSETQ. The CDR3 extends over 14 amino acids. The V and J ends lost 4 bases and 6 bases respectively, with 14 bases between them.

The V call is TRBV28, the J call TRBJ2-7, with D possibly TRBD1 on 6 matching bases. V dropped 5 bases and J dropped 1 base, with 15 bases sitting between them. CDR3 length: 15 residues. Germline CDR1 is MDHEN and CDR2 is SYDVKM. CDR3 sequence (DNA): TGTGCCAGCAGTCCCCAGGGGATACTATCCTACGAGCAGTACTTC. As protein: CASSPQGILSYEQYF.

For the CDR3, the DNA is TGTGCCAGCACTTCACTCGGCGAGCAGTACTTC. This encodes CASTSLGEQYF. The chain links TRBV28 to TRBJ2-7; no reliable D call. Germline values: CDR1 MDHEN, CDR2 SYDVKM. The CDR3 is made up of 11 amino acids. V dropped 7 bases and J dropped 6 bases, with 10 bases sitting between them.

This chain joins TRBV7-9 and TRBJ2-1; D gene unclear. CDR1 is SEHNR, CDR2 FQNEAQ, per germline (reference sequence). The CDR3 consists of 17 residues. Trimming removed 5 bases at V and 0 bases at J, with 17 bases between. CDR3 sequence: CASSVRVAASSYNEQFF. In DNA form, the CDR3 reads TGTGCCAGCAGCGTAAGGGTGGCGGCGAGCTCCTACAATGAGCAGTTCTTC.

This clone was observed once. The rearrangement links TRBV18 to TRBJ1-5, with TRBD1 matching 8 bases. The germline V gene encodes CDR1 KGHSH and CDR2 LQKENI. The CDR3 sequence is 16 residues long. V dropped 2 bases and J dropped 3; count of bases not matched to a gene: 6. This CDR3 reads CASSPTGDRLNQPQHF. The CDR3 DNA sequence: TGTGCCAGCTCACCAACGGGGGACAGGCTCAATCAGCCCCAGCATTTT.

Note on this clone: Other DNA variants within this sample encode the same CDR3. The CDR3 spells CASSSRASTDTQYF. CDR3 sequence (DNA): TGCGCCAGCAGCTCGCGGGCCAGCACAGATACGCAGTATTTT. This chain connects TRBV5-1 to TRBJ2-3; D might be TRBD2 (5 bases). The CDR3 totals 14 residues. Germline loops: CDR1 SGHRS, CDR2 YFSETQ. V lost 3 bases and J 0 bases, leaving 8 bases between the germline ends.

On this clone: A read error may produce the germline difference seen at one junction end. Other DNA sequences in this specimen translate into the identical CDR3. The chain carries TRBV11-1 and TRBJ1-1, with D perhaps TRBD1 (5 bases). CDR3 length: 14 residues. Germline loops: CDR1 SGHAT, CDR2 FQDESV (reference sequence). The CDR3 loop reads CASSLLQVDTEAFF. The CDR3, as DNA: TGTGCCAGCAGCTTACTACAGGTGGACACTGAGGCTTTCTTT.

The chain recombines TRBV27 with TRBJ2-7; maybe TRBD2 (6 bases). Germline CDR1 MNHEY, CDR2 SMNVEV (reference sequence). The ends were cut back, 3 bases at V and 7 bases at J, with 19 bases in the middle. CDR3 length: 15 amino acids. CDR3 in amino acids: CASSLVVGPGGEQYF. The CDR3 DNA follows: TGTGCCAGCAGTTTGGTAGTGGGGCCCGGGGGTGAGCAGTACTTC.

As DNA, the CDR3 is TGTGCCAGTAGTCCAACAGGGGGCAGGACTAATGAAAAACTGTTTTTT. It is translated as CASSPTGGRTNEKLFF. The chain combines TRBV19 with TRBJ1-4; TRBD1 matches at 9 bases. The germline CDR1 and CDR2 sequences are LNHDA and SQIVND (reference sequence). V dropped 5 bases and J dropped 2; count of bases not matched to a gene: 6. This CDR3 has 16 amino acids.